This entry lists 17 T cell receptor beta chains sequenced from one sample in a study of T cell responses to AZD1222 COVID-19 vaccine. Some clones are missing from TCRdb's copy, which holds only in-frame ones; the method was immunoSEQ multiplex PCR. Among about 150,000 clones listed, 89% were seen once. The sample in question was peripheral blood, obtained on day 0 of AZD1222 vaccination. The receptor set was obtained from an adult in good health.

The chain links TRBV3-1 (or the pseudogene TRBV3-2) to TRBJ1-5; D is perhaps TRBD1 (5 bases). This CDR3 is built from 15 residues. Trimming left V 0 bases short and J 5 bases short, with 11 bases between. From germline, CDR1 is LGHDT and CDR2 YNNKEL (reference sequence). CDR3 sequence reads: CASSQEWGGDQPQHF. The DNA of the CDR3 is TGTGCCAGCAGCCAAGAATGGGGAGGGGATCAGCCCCAGCATTTT.

The V and J genes are TRBV7-9 and TRBJ2-1; 7 nucleotides agree with TRBD2. From germline, CDR1 is SEHNR and CDR2 FQNEAQ (reference sequence). With 3 bases clipped from V and 2 bases from J, the junction kept 4 bases outside the gene matches. The CDR3 extends over 15 amino acids. The CDR3 spells CASSFGGWAYNEQFF. As DNA, the CDR3 is TGTGCCAGCAGCTTCGGGGGGTGGGCCTACAATGAGCAGTTCTTC.

The rearrangement joins TRBV7-7 to TRBJ1-1; 7 positions match TRBD1. The V segment lost 3 bases and the J segment 3 bases; nucleotides outside the gene matches: 4. The CDR3 covers 14 residues. From germline, CDR1 is SSHAT and CDR2 FNYEAQ (reference sequence). The CDR3 loop is CASSFLTGDTEAFF. CDR3 DNA sequence: TGTGCCAGCAGCTTTCTAACAGGGGACACTGAAGCTTTCTTT. Using reference TRBV7-7 and TRBJ1-1 for the parts outside the CDR3, the full variable domain is GAGVSQSPRYKVTKRGQDVTLRCDPISSHATLYWYQQALGQGPEFLTYFNYEAQPDKSGLPSDRFSAERPEGSISTLTIQRTEQRDSAMYRCASSFLTGDTEAFFGQGTRLTVV.

The chain employs TRBV16 and TRBJ2-7; unclear D gene. The germline gives CDR1 KGHSY, CDR2 FQNENV. This CDR3 contains 12 residues. Trimming shortened V by 4 bases and J by 7 bases, and 11 bases separated the two germline ends. The CDR3 region is CASSLQYGEQYF. The CDR3 nucleotides read TGTGCCAGCAGCCTACAATACGGGGAGCAGTACTTC.

The chain links TRBV20-1 to TRBJ1-1; D call uncertain. The CDR3 is made up of 12 amino acids. Looked up from germline, CDR1 is DFQATT and CDR2 is SNEGSKA (reference sequence). The V end was cut by 3 bases, the J end by 6 bases, with 11 bases between. The CDR3 sequence is CSASLGPPEAFF. The CDR3 DNA is TGCAGTGCTAGTCTCGGACCGCCTGAAGCTTTCTTT.

The V and J genes are TRBV24-1 and TRBJ1-2; possibly TRBD1 for D (6 bases). CDR1 is KGHDR, CDR2 SFDVKD, per germline. The CDR3 has 16 residues. The V end was cut by 3 bases, the J end by 5 bases, with 18 bases between. In DNA form, the CDR3 reads TGTGCCACCAGTGATGGGGGCGGTAGACAAGGATATGGCTACACCTTC. Translation gives CATSDGGGRQGYGYTF.

V gene TRBV20-1 combines with J gene TRBJ1-2; D is uncertain. Trimming removed 3 bases at V and 8 bases at J, with 13 bases between. This CDR3 comprises 12 residues. The germline gives CDR1 DFQATT, CDR2 SNEGSKA (reference sequence). The CDR3 sequence: CSASGQRRGYTF. DNA for the CDR3: TGCAGTGCTAGTGGGCAGCGCAGGGGCTACACCTTC.

This chain joins TRBV5-1 and TRBJ1-2; no clear D. Deletions cut 4 bases from V and 2 bases from J, with 15 bases between. Per germline, CDR1 SGHRS and CDR2 YFSETQ. This CDR3 region has 15 residues. DNA of the CDR3: TGCGCCAGCAGCGATGGAGGGATCCCAAACTATGGCTACACCTTC. Translating it yields CASSDGGIPNYGYTF.

In this sample, this clone turned up a few times. V and J are TRBV5-4 and TRBJ2-7, with D possibly matching TRBD1 (7 bases). CDR3 length equals 15 residues. V gave up 4 bases and J gave up 0 bases, with 14 bases separating them. Germline V gives CDR1 SGHNT, CDR2 YYREEE (reference sequence). The CDR3 loop reads CASSAGTVLSYEQYF. CDR3 nucleotide sequence: TGTGCCAGCAGCGCGGGGACAGTCCTCTCCTACGAGCAGTACTTC.

The rearrangement uses TRBV5-1 and TRBJ2-7; D ambiguous. The germline V gene encodes CDR1 SGHRS and CDR2 YFSETQ. The CDR3 is 14 residues long. The ends were cut back, 1 base at V and 2 bases at J, with 10 bases in the middle. CDR3 protein: CASSLTPGTYEQYF. CDR3 DNA sequence: TGCGCCAGCAGCTTGACCCCAGGAACCTACGAGCAGTACTTC.

The V and J genes are TRBV7-9 and TRBJ1-4; D ambiguous. CDR3 length: 17 amino acids. Germline-derived CDR1 and CDR2 are SEHNR and FQNEAQ (reference sequence). The ends were cut back, 8 bases at V and 6 bases at J, with 25 bases in the middle. CDR3 region: CASLSVRDSSTDEKLFF. For the CDR3, the DNA is TGTGCCAGCCTTTCAGTTCGTGATTCTTCTACCGATGAAAAACTGTTTTTT. The full variable domain, with the rest looked up from reference TRBV7-9 and TRBJ1-4, is DTGVSQNPRHKITKRGQNVTFRCDPISEHNRLYWYRQTLGQGPEFLTYFQNEAQLEKSRLLSDRFSAERPKGSFSTLEIQRTEQGDSAMYLCASLSVRDSSTDEKLFFGSGTQLSVL.

The chain is built from TRBV28 and TRBJ1-2; D call uncertain. Germline loops: CDR1 MDHEN, CDR2 SYDVKM. The CDR3 sequence is 12 residues long. Trimming cost V 2 bases and J 7 bases, with 8 bases left between them. The CDR3 loop is CASSLGGSGYTF. The CDR3 DNA reads TGTGCCAGCAGTTTAGGCGGGAGTGGCTACACCTTC.

V gene TRBV7-9 combines with J gene TRBJ2-2; D not resolved. Per germline, CDR1 SEHNR and CDR2 FQNEAQ (reference sequence). Trimming stripped 6 bases from V and 1 base from J, with 9 bases between. This CDR3 comprises 14 residues. CDR3 nucleotide sequence: TGTGCCAGCAGTCCTACTGAGAACACCGGGGAGCTGTTTTTT. It translates to CASSPTENTGELFF.

The V gene is TRBV10-1, the J gene TRBJ2-1; TRBD2 matches at 9 bases. The CDR3 contains 13 residues. The V segment lost 5 bases and the J segment 9 bases; nucleotides outside the gene matches: 5. The V gene's germline CDR1 is WNHNN and CDR2 SYGVQD (reference sequence). The CDR3 coding sequence is TGCGCCAGCAGTCCCAGCGGGAGGCGTGAGCAGTTCTTC. The encoded protein is CASSPSGRREQFF.

This clone was recorded many times. This chain connects TRBV24-1 to TRBJ2-1, with TRBD2 matching 11 bases. The junction had 11 bases not matched to a gene; V was cut back by 2 bases and J by 6 bases. This CDR3 spans 18 amino acids. Germline lookup yields CDR1 KGHDR and CDR2 SFDVKD. CDR3 amino acids: CATSDSRGLAGLVNEQFF. The DNA for the CDR3 is TGTGCCACCAGTGATTCGCGAGGACTAGCGGGTTTGGTCAATGAGCAGTTCTTC.

CDR3 protein: CAAQDREYTIYF. CDR3 in DNA: TGTGCCGCCCAGGACAGGGAGTACACCATATATTTT. The gene calls are TRBV6-5 and TRBJ1-3; TRBD1 aligns across 8 bases. Germline CDR1 reads MNHEY; CDR2 reads SVGAGI. With V trimmed by 11 bases and J by 8 bases, 8 bases remained unmatched. CDR3 size: 12 residues.

A single count supports this clone. The chain carries TRBV12-3 or TRBV12-4 and TRBJ2-7, with D maybe TRBD1 (5 bases). CDR3 length equals 11 residues. V lost 5 bases, J lost 7 bases, and 9 bases lay in between. The CDR3 DNA reads as TGTGCCAGCAGTCTGGGGCGGGAGCAGTACTTC. It translates to CASSLGREQYF.